This TCR beta chain was captured in a study of T-cell reconstitution after alpha-beta-depleted transplantation in children. Library preparation (for TCRbeta) was performed with unique molecular identifiers. TCRdb reprocessed the PCR reads with MiXCR, giving one entry per CDR3 protein. The table shows some 290,000 distinct CDR3 sequences, with around 9.6% occurring only once. This clonotype was counted ten times or more. Germline CDR1 SGHRS, CDR2 YFSETQ. The CDR3 contains 15 residues. Deletions cut 0 bases from V and 0 bases from J, with 9 bases between. The receptor comes from a human donor who donated a stem cell graft to a child with SCID. Sequenced material: PBMCs from the stem cell graft donor, taken from the stem cell graft. The J gene is TRBJ1-2, the V gene TRBV5-1, with D unresolved. As DNA, the CDR3 is TGCGCCAGCAGCTTGGACTGGGAAACTAACTATGGCTACACCTTC. It codes for CASSLDWETNYGYTF.